This is a list of T cell receptor beta chains from one sample in a study of CD8 T cells in ankylosing spondylitis. Using its own MiXCR run on the 5' RACE reads, TCRdb lists one record per CDR3 protein. This repertoire shows some 270,000 distinct CDR3 sequences, about 20% found once; its top ten account for 25% to 40%. The sequencing sample was made of blood, either unsorted or a sorted T cell fraction (not recorded which). All receptors derive from a male donor with ankylosing spondylitis or in good health (not recorded which). The CDR3 runs from the conserved cysteine through the conserved F or W. A D gene is named only where the DNA matches it firmly. Clone size is stated in some rows and not others, as once, few, many or a class when expanded.

J,D,size,V,DNA,CDR3
TRBJ2-7,NA,NA,TRBV10-2,TGCGCCAGCAGTGCCACCGGGACATGGCCCCTAAAGCAGTACTTC,CASSATGTWPLKQYF
TRBJ2-3,TRBD2,many,TRBV7-8,TGTGCCAGCAGCTTAGCGGGAGGGGAGGGCCGCACAGATACGCAGTATTTT,CASSLAGGEGRTDTQYF
TRBJ2-1,TRBD2,NA,TRBV9,TGTGCCAGCAGCGCAGGGACTAGCGGGAGTAGGGAGCAGTTCTTC,CASSAGTSGSREQFF
TRBJ2-7,TRBD2,few,TRBV12-3/TRBV12-4,TGTGCCAGCAGTCGGCCGGGACTAGCGGGAGGCGAGCAGTACTTC,CASSRPGLAGGEQYF
TRBJ2-1,NA,many,TRBV27,TGTGCCAGCAGTCCGCCCGAGTCCTACAATGAGCAGTTCTTC,CASSPPESYNEQFF
TRBJ2-1,NA,NA,TRBV24-1,TGTGCCACCAGTGATCTTAGCTATGGTGAGCAGTTCTTC,CATSDLSYGEQFF
TRBJ2-1,NA,many,TRBV13,TGTGCCAGCACAACCATAAACAATGAGCAGTTCTTC,CASTTINNEQFF
TRBJ2-1,TRBD2,few,TRBV29-1,TGCAGCGTGGGGACTAGCGGCACCTACAATGAGCAGTTCTTC,CSVGTSGTYNEQFF
TRBJ2-5,NA,NA,TRBV11-2,TGTTCCAGCAGCTTAGCCGCAGCTGAGGCCCAGTACTTC,CSSSLAAAEAQYF
TRBJ2-2,NA,many,TRBV5-4,TGTGCCAGTATATCCGGGACGGAGAACACCGGGGAGCTGTTTTTT,CASISGTENTGELFF
TRBJ2-7,TRBD1,NA,TRBV20-1,TGCAGTGCTAGAGATTCGATTGGGGACAGCTACTACGAGCAGTACTTC,CSARDSIGDSYYEQYF
TRBJ1-2,NA,few,TRBV29-1,TGCAGCGTTGAAATAGGGACAGGCTACACCTTC,CSVEIGTGYTF
TRBJ1-2,NA,NA,TRBV20-1,TGCAGTGCTAGGGGTCTGGCGGACAACTATGGCTACACCTTC,CSARGLADNYGYTF
TRBJ2-1,TRBD1,NA,TRBV7-3,TGTGCCAGCTCCTCCACAGGGGACCCTCCCCTCAATGAGCAGTTCTTC,CASSSTGDPPLNEQFF
TRBJ2-5,TRBD2,NA,TRBV3-1,TGTGCCAGCTGCCCACCAACGGGACTAGCGGGAGTAGAGACCCAGTACTTC,CASCPPTGLAGVETQYF
TRBJ2-7,TRBD2,NA,TRBV12-3/TRBV12-4,TGTGCCAGCAGCCTTCACCCTTATCGAGCGGGAACCTACGAGCAGTACTTC,CASSLHPYRAGTYEQYF
TRBJ1-5,NA,NA,TRBV29-1,TGCAGCGTTGGTGGCAGGGACAATCAGCCCCAGCATTTT,CSVGGRDNQPQHF
TRBJ2-2,NA,NA,TRBV12-3/TRBV12-4,TGTGCCAGCAGTTTCTATCGGGGTCGCACCGGGGAGCTGTTTTTT,CASSFYRGRTGELFF
TRBJ2-1,NA,NA,TRBV24-1,TGTGCCACCAGTGCGGGACCATACAATGAGCAGTTCTTC,CATSAGPYNEQFF
TRBJ2-5,NA,few,TRBV6-5,TGTGCCAGCAGTTACGTGTTAGGACAGGAGACCCAGTACTTC,CASSYVLGQETQYF
TRBJ2-3,NA,many,TRBV5-4,TGTGCCAGCATGTCCGGGACTTACCCCCCAGATACGCAGTATTTT,CASMSGTYPPDTQYF
TRBJ2-7,NA,many,TRBV6-2/TRBV6-3,TGTGCCAGCAGTCCCGGCGAATCCTACGAGCAGTACTTC,CASSPGESYEQYF
TRBJ2-7,TRBD1,many,TRBV5-6,TGTGCCAGCAGCTTGGTGGGACAGGACTACGAGCAGTACTTC,CASSLVGQDYEQYF
TRBJ2-6,NA,NA,TRBV11-2,TGTGCCAGCAGCTTAATCACTAGCAGATACTCTGGGGCCAACGTCCTGACTTTC,CASSLITSRYSGANVLTF
TRBJ2-3,NA,NA,TRBV7-9,TGTGCCAGCAGCTTAGCCTTAGCGGGCACAGATACGCAGTATTTT,CASSLALAGTDTQYF
TRBJ2-7,NA,few,TRBV4-1,TGCGCCAGCAGCCAAGATCGACAGTACGAGCAGTACTTC,CASSQDRQYEQYF
TRBJ2-3,NA,NA,TRBV6-5,TGTGCCAGCAGTTACTCGGTCTCCCGGACAGATACGCAGTATTTT,CASSYSVSRTDTQYF
TRBJ2-2,NA,NA,TRBV27,TGTGCCAGCAGTTTACGTCCCACAGCCGGGGAGCTGTTTTTT,CASSLRPTAGELFF
TRBJ2-7,NA,NA,TRBV6-2/TRBV6-3,TGTGCCAGCAGTTACTCGATAGCAGGATCCTACGAGCAGTACTTC,CASSYSIAGSYEQYF
TRBJ2-2,TRBD1,NA,TRBV7-7,TGTGCTAGCAGCGAGGGGGCAAGGAACACCGGGGAGCTGTTTTTT,CASSEGARNTGELFF
TRBJ2-5,TRBD1,NA,TRBV5-1,TGCGCCAGCAGCTCTGGGACAGCGTACCAAGAGACCCAGTACTTC,CASSSGTAYQETQYF
TRBJ1-1,NA,NA,TRBV3-1,TGTGCCAGCAGCCTTGCCCACCTCGTCACTGAAGCTTTCTTT,CASSLAHLVTEAFF
TRBJ2-7,TRBD2,many,TRBV9,TGTGCCAGCAGCGTAGCCCCTAGCGGATACGAGCAGTACTTC,CASSVAPSGYEQYF
TRBJ2-3,NA,NA,TRBV5-1,TGCGCCAGCAGCTTGGATGGGTGGAGCGGCACAGATACGCAGTATTTT,CASSLDGWSGTDTQYF
TRBJ2-7,TRBD1,NA,TRBV6-2/TRBV6-3,TGTGCCAGCTGCTGGACAGGGTTCTACGAGCAGTACTTC,CASCWTGFYEQYF
TRBJ1-6,TRBD1,few,TRBV15,TGTGCCACCAGCAGGGGACAGGGGAGCAATTCACCCCTCCACTTT,CATSRGQGSNSPLHF
TRBJ2-1,TRBD2,few,TRBV12-3/TRBV12-4,TGTGCCAGCAGTTCCGGAGCGGGAGGCTCCTACAATGAGCAGTTCTTC,CASSSGAGGSYNEQFF
TRBJ2-1,NA,NA,TRBV4-1,TGCGCCAGCAGCCAAGGCCGGGAGCTGAACAATGAGCAGTTCTTC,CASSQGRELNNEQFF
TRBJ2-3,NA,few,TRBV12-3/TRBV12-4,TGTGCCAGCAGTTGGGACTTAACAGATACGCAGTATTTT,CASSWDLTDTQYF
TRBJ2-5,TRBD2,many,TRBV10-2,TGCGCCAGCAGTCTTTCTCTTACTAATTCCGGGACTAGCGGCCTAATGGTGGAGACCCAGTACTTC,CASSLSLTNSGTSGLMVETQYF
TRBJ2-7,TRBD1,few,TRBV28,TGTGCCAGCAACCACATTCCCACAGGGGTGCCCTCCCACGAGCAGTACTTC,CASNHIPTGVPSHEQYF
TRBJ2-2,NA,many,TRBV29-1,TGCAGCGTTGTAGACCGGGAGAACACCGGGGAGCTGTTTTTT,CSVVDRENTGELFF
TRBJ2-5,TRBD2,NA,TRBV5-1,TGCGCCAGCAGCGGACTAGCGGGAGGACCTCAAGAGACCCAGTACTTC,CASSGLAGGPQETQYF
TRBJ1-1,TRBD1,few,TRBV12-3/TRBV12-4,TGTGCCAGCAGGCGATCCGGGGGACAGACTGAAGCTTTCTTT,CASRRSGGQTEAFF
TRBJ2-5,NA,few,TRBV27,TGTGCCAGCAGTTTCGGTAGCCCCTGGTACCAAGAGACCCAGTACTTC,CASSFGSPWYQETQYF
TRBJ1-5,TRBD1,NA,TRBV20-1,TGCAGTGCTAGAGCGGAAGACCGGACAGGGGTTTTTGCAGAGGTCAATCAGCCCCAGCATTTT,CSARAEDRTGVFAEVNQPQHF
TRBJ2-7,TRBD1,NA,TRBV19,TGTGCCAGCGCACAGGGGGCTTCCTACGAGCAGTACTTC,CASAQGASYEQYF